The 8 T cell receptor beta chains given below trace back to one sample, sequenced in a study of cytomegalovirus exposure and HLA in healthy donors. The PCR made use of 60 Vbeta and 13 Jbeta primers. Assay: immunoSEQ multiplex PCR; the TCRdb copy retains only in-frame clones and omits some. The table includes 100,000 to 150,000 clones, 15% to 20% detected once. Sequenced: PBMCs. The origin of the receptors is a female donor in good health and CMV-seropositive.

This rearrangement joins TRBV7-9 to TRBJ1-1, with D possibly being TRBD1 (6 bases). The CDR3 totals 16 residues. V was clipped by 1 base and J by 0 bases, with 12 bases between them. Germline CDR1 reads SEHNR; CDR2 reads FQNEAQ (reference sequence). CDR3 residues: CASSLGQGPLNTEAFF. CDR3 DNA sequence: TGTGCCAGCAGCTTAGGCCAGGGGCCCCTGAACACTGAAGCTTTCTTT.

This clone was detected only a few times. The chain has TRBV7-9 and TRBJ2-1; 7 bases match TRBD1. Germline CDR1 and CDR2: SEHNR and FQNEAQ (reference sequence). After removal of 4 bases from V and 5 bases from J, the junction contained 5 bases not matched to a gene. There are 14 residues in the CDR3. The chain's CDR3 is CASSWTGADNEQFF. DNA for the CDR3: TGTGCCAGCAGCTGGACAGGAGCCGACAATGAGCAGTTCTTC.

This clone was recorded a few times. This sequence joins TRBV18 and TRBJ1-1, with 8 nucleotides matching TRBD1. This CDR3 has 16 amino acids. CDR1 KGHSH and CDR2 LQKENI come from the germline V gene. The trim removed 2 bases at V and 4 bases at J, leaving 9 bases unmatched. CDR3 DNA sequence: TGTGCCAGCTCACCATTTTCGCAGGGGGCCAGCACTGAAGCTTTCTTT. Translation: CASSPFSQGASTEAFF.

J is TRBJ1-2 and V is TRBV4-3; TRBD1 might be the D (5 bases). Germline V gene data show CDR1 as LGHNA and CDR2 as YSLEER. The length of the CDR3 is 15 residues. Trimming removed 0 bases from V and 6 bases from J, with 14 bases in between. As DNA, the CDR3 is TGCGCCAGCAGCCAAGATTTGCCCAGGGCCGATGGCTACACCTTC. Translated, it gives CASSQDLPRADGYTF.

The chain has TRBV19 and TRBJ1-1; 7 nucleotides agree with TRBD1. With V trimmed by 4 bases and J by 1 base, 6 bases remained unmatched. CDR3 length equals 15 residues. The germline CDR1 and CDR2 sequences are LNHDA and SQIVND (reference sequence). CDR3 protein: CASSTETGWNTEAFF. Here the CDR3 DNA reads TGTGCCAGTAGTACGGAGACAGGGTGGAACACTGAAGCTTTCTTT.

This clone was detected a few times. The chain recombines TRBV2 with TRBJ2-2; 10 bases fit TRBD2. This CDR3 has 16 amino acids. V lost 7 bases, J lost 6 bases, and 11 bases stayed unmatched. The germline V gene has CDR1 SNHLY and CDR2 FYNNEI. The CDR3 bases are TGTGCCAGCACTAAGGGGCTAGCGGGAGTCCCCGGGGAGCTGTTTTTT. Translated, it gives CASTKGLAGVPGELFF.

This chain connects TRBV25-1 to TRBJ2-1, with TRBD1 matching 8 bases. This CDR3 comprises 14 residues. Germline values: CDR1 MGHDK, CDR2 SYGVNS. The ends lost 6 bases at V and 2 bases at J; junction bases unmatched: 3. The CDR3 nucleotides are TGTGCCAGCAGAGACAGGGGCCCCTACAATGAGCAGTTCTTC. Protein sequence: CASRDRGPYNEQFF.

This clone turned up a few times. V gene TRBV7-2 combines with J gene TRBJ2-7, with D perhaps matching TRBD2 (5 bases). V gave up 1 base and J gave up 1 base, with 8 bases separating them. The germline gives CDR1 SGHTA, CDR2 FQGNSA. The CDR3 loop spans 14 amino acids. CDR3 sequence (DNA): TGTGCCAGCAGCTTAGGTCCGGGATCCTACGAGCAGTACTTC. Its protein product is CASSLGPGSYEQYF.